The table lists the clone carrying this T cell receptor (beta chain) with many counts. Its specificity is not known. This sample was included in a study of CD8 T cells in ankylosing spondylitis. TCRdb re-analysed the 5' RACE reads in MiXCR, keeping a single row per CDR3 protein. The table shows some 840,000 distinct CDR3 sequences, with roughly 12% occurring only once. Regarding the study as a whole: Ankylosing spondylitis blood appeared to be characterized by a TCR beta motif of roughly eight highly homologous variants. Disease-linked clones had a CD8+ phenotype and relatively low frequency in peripheral blood. In ankylosing spondylitis patients, matched synovial fluid reportedly showed significant enrichment of disease-linked clones. Earlier studies detected some motif variants in reactive arthritis synovial fluid and blood.

Trimming removed 2 bases at V and 0 bases at J, with 13 bases between. The germline CDR1 and CDR2 sequences are LGHNA and YNFKEQ. This CDR3 region has 16 residues. What was sequenced was blood, either unsorted or a sorted T cell fraction (not recorded which). The sequence came from a male donor with ankylosing spondylitis. This chain links TRBV4-2 with TRBJ1-1, with a possible D match to TRBD1 (5 bases). DNA of the CDR3: TGTGCCAGCAGCCAACTCGGGAAGGGGATGAACACTGAAGCTTTCTTT. Encoded protein: CASSQLGKGMNTEAFF.